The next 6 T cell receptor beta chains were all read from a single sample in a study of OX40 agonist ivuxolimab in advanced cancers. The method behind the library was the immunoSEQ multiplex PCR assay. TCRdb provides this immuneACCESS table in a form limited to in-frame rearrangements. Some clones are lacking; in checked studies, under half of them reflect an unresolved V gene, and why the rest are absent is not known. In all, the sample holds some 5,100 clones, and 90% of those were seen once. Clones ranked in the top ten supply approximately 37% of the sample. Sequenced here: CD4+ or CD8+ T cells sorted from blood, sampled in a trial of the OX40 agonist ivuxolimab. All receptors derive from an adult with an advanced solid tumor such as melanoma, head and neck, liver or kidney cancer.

The chain's CDR3 is CASSLAGTIYEQYF. CDR3 DNA sequence: TGTGCCAGCAGTTTGGCAGGGACAATATACGAGCAGTACTTC. The chain recombines TRBV6-1 with TRBJ2-7, with a weak D call TRBD1 (6 bases). The V end lost 5 bases, the J end lost 4 bases, and 15 bases lay between the germline ends. This CDR3 contains 14 residues. Germline assignment: CDR1 MNHNS and CDR2 SASEGT.

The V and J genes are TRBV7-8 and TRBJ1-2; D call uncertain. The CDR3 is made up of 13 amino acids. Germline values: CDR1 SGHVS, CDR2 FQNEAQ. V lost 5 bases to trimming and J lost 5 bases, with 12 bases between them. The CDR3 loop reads CASSAGFPYGYTF. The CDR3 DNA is TGTGCCAGCAGCGCGGGGTTTCCTTATGGCTACACCTTC.

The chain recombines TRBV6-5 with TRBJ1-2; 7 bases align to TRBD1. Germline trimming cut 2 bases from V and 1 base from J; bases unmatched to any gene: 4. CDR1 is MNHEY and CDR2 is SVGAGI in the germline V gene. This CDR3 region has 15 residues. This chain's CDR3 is CASSYGGQRNYGYTF. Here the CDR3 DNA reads TGTGCCAGCAGTTACGGGGGACAGCGTAACTATGGCTACACCTTC.

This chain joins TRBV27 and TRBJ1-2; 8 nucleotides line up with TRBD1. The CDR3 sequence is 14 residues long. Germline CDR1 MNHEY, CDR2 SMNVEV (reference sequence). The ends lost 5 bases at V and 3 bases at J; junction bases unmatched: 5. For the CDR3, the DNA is TGTGCCAGCAGTCGGTTGGGACAGGACTATGGCTACACCTTC. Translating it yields CASSRLGQDYGYTF.

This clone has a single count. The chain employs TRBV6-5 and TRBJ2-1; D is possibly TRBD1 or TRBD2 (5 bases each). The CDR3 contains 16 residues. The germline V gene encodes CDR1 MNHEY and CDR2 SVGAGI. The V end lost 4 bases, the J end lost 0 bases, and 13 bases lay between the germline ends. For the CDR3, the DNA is TGTGCCAGCAGTTCCGGGACCCCGAGCTCCTACAATGAGCAGTTCTTC. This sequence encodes CASSSGTPSSYNEQFF.

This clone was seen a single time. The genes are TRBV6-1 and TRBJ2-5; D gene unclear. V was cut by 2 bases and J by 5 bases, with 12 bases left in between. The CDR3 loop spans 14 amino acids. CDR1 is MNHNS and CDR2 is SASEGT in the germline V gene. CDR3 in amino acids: CASSELGLAETQYF. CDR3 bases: TGTGCCAGCAGTGAATTGGGCCTCGCGGAGACCCAGTACTTC.